This T cell receptor beta chain comes out of a study of blood T cell repertoires in COVID-19. Overall study: PBMCs, B-cell-depleted T cells, or T cells were the source of the cDNA or gDNA that made up the material.

As originally analysed: Scientists estimated how many nucleated cells there were by amplifying reference gene primers. Method: immunoSEQ multiplex PCR; TCRdb's copy keeps in-frame clones and lacks some. That table supplies the V and J calls and clone size; D and trimming were determined from the DNA. The sample includes 430,000 or so clones, roughly 90% of them seen just once. Assignments of participants to cohorts depended upon their own reported clinical history. V was clipped by 2 bases and J by 3 bases; unmatched bases: 9. The CDR3 contains 17 residues. The germline V gene encodes CDR1 SGHAT and CDR2 FQNNGV.

The TCR comes from a woman in her thirties or forties who had recovered from COVID-19. This chain uses TRBV11-2 with TRBJ2-7; 11 nucleotides agree with TRBD2. Sequenced material: PBMCs or T cells enriched from blood (not recorded which). The CDR3: CASSLFPSGRYIYEQYF. The CDR3 DNA reads TGTGCCAGCAGCTTATTTCCTAGCGGGAGGTACATCTACGAGCAGTACTTC.